These 29 T cell receptor beta chains came from one sample sequenced in a study of graft-versus-host responses after intestinal transplantation. These receptors lack a known antigen. Sequenced by immunoSEQ multiplex PCR; TCRdb stores in-frame clones only, minus some. The sample lists around 99,000 clones, about 93% occurring once. The sequencing here drew on unstimulated CD8+ T cells sorted from spleen or lymph node cells, taken before intestinal transplant. These receptors came from a human donor who received an intestinal transplant.

The J gene is TRBJ2-7, the V gene TRBV27; 8 bases are a match to TRBD2. This CDR3 comprises 12 residues. Germline trimming cut 7 bases from V and 5 bases from J; bases unmatched to any gene: 4. Germline V lookup: CDR1 MNHEY, CDR2 SMNVEV (reference sequence). The DNA for the CDR3 is TGTGCCAGCACGGGGGGGCGAGACGAGCAGTACTTC. It encodes CASTGGRDEQYF.

The chain links TRBV4-3 to TRBJ2-5; 10 nucleotides line up with TRBD1. The CDR3 loop spans 17 amino acids. Trimming took 3 bases from V and 3 from J; bases not matched to a gene: 10. Per germline, CDR1 LGHNA and CDR2 YSLEER. The CDR3 nucleotides are TGCGCCAGCAGCCACCGGAAGGAAGGGACAGGGGAAGAGACCCAGTACTTC. Its translation is CASSHRKEGTGEETQYF.

The genes are TRBV10-1 and TRBJ1-5; 7 bases fit TRBD1. The CDR3 is 16 residues long. Trimming took 3 bases from V and 1 from J; bases not matched to a gene: 6. Germline CDR1 and CDR2: WNHNN and SYGVQD (reference sequence). CDR3 bases: TGCGCCAGCAGTGAAAAGACAGGGACGAGCAATCAGCCCCAGCATTTT. Translating it yields CASSEKTGTSNQPQHF.

The CDR3 DNA reads TGCGCCAGCAGCCAAGATGATAGCGGGGACACAGATACGCAGTATTTT. Encoded protein: CASSQDDSGDTDTQYF. The rearrangement joins TRBV4-3 to TRBJ2-3; TRBD2 agrees at 8 bases. The germline gives CDR1 LGHNA, CDR2 YSLEER. V was clipped by 0 bases and J by 2 bases; unmatched bases: 4. This CDR3 region has 16 residues.

This clone came up once. The V and J genes are TRBV11-3 and TRBJ2-1, with a tentative D call TRBD1 (7 bases). Germline V lookup: CDR1 SGHNT, CDR2 YENEEA. V was cut by 5 bases and J by 7 bases, with 30 bases left in between. This CDR3 has 19 amino acids. The CDR3 DNA is TGTGCCAGCAGCCGAGGAGGGACAGCCCCCCTTCAGTCTTCGAATGAGCAGTTCTTC. Its protein product is CASSRGGTAPLQSSNEQFF.

The genes are TRBV7-9 and TRBJ1-5, with D perhaps matching TRBD1 (5 bases). The V and J ends lost 6 bases and 7 bases respectively, with 13 bases between them. Germline CDR1 SEHNR, CDR2 FQNEAQ (reference sequence). The CDR3 runs to 13 residues. The CDR3 region is CASSYKGEQPQHF. The DNA of the CDR3 is TGTGCCAGCAGTTATAAAGGGGAACAGCCCCAGCATTTT.

The rearrangement joins TRBV27 to TRBJ1-2; D gene unclear. From germline, CDR1 is MNHEY and CDR2 SMNVEV (reference sequence). Trimming left V 2 bases short and J 2 bases short, with 6 bases between. The CDR3 runs to 13 residues. DNA of the CDR3: TGTGCCAGCAGTTTACGGGGAAACTATGGCTACACCTTC. Its translation: CASSLRGNYGYTF.

The chain is built from TRBV29-1 and TRBJ1-2; D call uncertain. V was pared by 2 bases and J by 4 bases, with 8 bases between. Germline V gene lookup returns CDR1 SQVTM and CDR2 ANQGSEA. CDR3 length: 12 amino acids. CDR3 nucleotide sequence: TGCAGCGTTGAAACTGGAGTCTATGGCTACACCTTC. The encoded protein is CSVETGVYGYTF.

The rearrangement uses TRBV19 and TRBJ2-7, with TRBD2 identical over 14 bases. V dropped 5 bases and J dropped 4; count of bases not matched to a gene: 4. Per the germline V gene, CDR1 is LNHDA and CDR2 is SQIVND (reference sequence). The CDR3 contains 15 residues. CDR3 region: CASSWTSGGMYEQYF. DNA of the CDR3: TGTGCCAGTAGTTGGACTAGCGGGGGGATGTACGAGCAGTACTTC.

The chain recombines TRBV5-1 with TRBJ2-5; 7 nucleotides match TRBD2. Germline loops: CDR1 SGHRS, CDR2 YFSETQ. The CDR3 extends over 18 amino acids. V lost 1 base and J lost 3; bases outside the gene matches: 15. Here the CDR3 reads CASSLKYRASGWEETQYF. The CDR3 bases are TGCGCCAGCAGCTTGAAGTATAGGGCTAGCGGATGGGAAGAGACCCAGTACTTC.

This clone was observed once. Other nucleotide sequences in the sample specify the same CDR3. The chain links TRBV30 to TRBJ2-7, with 7 bases aligning to TRBD2. V shed 1 base and J 4 bases; nucleotides not matched to a gene: 4. This CDR3 comprises 13 residues. Per the germline V gene, CDR1 is GTSNPN and CDR2 is SVGIG (reference sequence). Here the CDR3 reads CAWSAGGGYEQYF. The CDR3 DNA reads TGTGCCTGGAGTGCTGGGGGGGGGTACGAGCAGTACTTC.

J is TRBJ2-3 and V is TRBV7-2, with 7 bases fitting TRBD1. The CDR3 extends over 15 amino acids. Trimming cost V 1 base and J 5 bases; bases outside gene matches: 6. Germline lookup yields CDR1 SGHTA and CDR2 FQGNSA. CDR3 amino acids: CASSLVRGRVDTQYF. CDR3 DNA sequence: TGTGCCAGCAGCTTAGTGAGGGGGCGCGTAGATACGCAGTATTTT.

Written as DNA, the CDR3 is TGCAGCGTTGAAGGGCGGGGGGTTGGCTACACCTTC. This codes for CSVEGRGVGYTF. The chain links TRBV29-1 to TRBJ1-2; D possibly corresponds to TRBD1 (5 bases). The length of the CDR3 is 12 residues. Trimming stripped 1 base from V and 7 bases from J, with 10 bases between. From germline, CDR1 is SQVTM and CDR2 ANQGSEA. Variable domain in full (rest from reference TRBV29-1 and TRBJ1-2): SAVISQKPSRDICQRGTSLTIQCQVDSQVTMMFWYRQQPGQSLTLIATANQGSEATYESGFVIDKFPISRPNLTFSTLTVSNMSPEDSSIYLCSVEGRGVGYTFGSGTRLTVV.

V and J are TRBV4-1 and TRBJ1-1; D ambiguous. The CDR3 sequence is 14 residues long. The V and J ends lost 1 base and 1 base respectively, with 7 bases between them. Per germline, CDR1 MGHRA and CDR2 YSYEKL. The CDR3 coding sequence is TGCGCCAGCAGCCAAGTAGGCGGGAACACTGAAGCTTTCTTT. Translation: CASSQVGGNTEAFF.

The rearrangement uses TRBV4-3 and TRBJ1-6; 7 nucleotides line up with TRBD1. The CDR3 contains 18 residues. With V trimmed by 4 bases and J by 4 bases, 13 bases remained unmatched. Germline CDR1 and CDR2: LGHNA and YSLEER. The CDR3 spells CASSPVGQAGGYNSPLHF. In DNA, the CDR3 is TGCGCCAGCAGCCCCGTCGGACAGGCTGGGGGTTATAATTCACCCCTCCACTTT.

The chain links TRBV2 to TRBJ2-7; possibly TRBD1 for D (6 bases). The CDR3 loop spans 14 amino acids. Germline CDR1 reads SNHLY; CDR2 reads FYNNEI. V was clipped by 6 bases and J by 0 bases, with 12 bases between them. The CDR3 DNA follows: TGTGCCAGCAGCATGGGGGCGATCTCCTACGAGCAGTACTTC. Translating gives CASSMGAISYEQYF.

CDR3 residues: CASSGSSGANVLTF. CDR3 bases: TGTGCCAGCAGCGGGAGCTCTGGGGCCAACGTCCTGACTTTC. The V and J genes are TRBV11-3 and TRBJ2-6; tentative D call: TRBD2 (5 bases). V was clipped by 5 bases and J by 0 bases, with 5 bases between them. The CDR3 is 14 residues long. CDR1 and CDR2 from the germline V gene are SGHNT and YENEEA.

The V gene is TRBV27, the J gene TRBJ1-2; possible D gene TRBD1, 5 bases. V lost 5 bases and J 0 bases, leaving 19 bases between the germline ends. The CDR3 sequence is 17 residues long. Per the germline V gene, CDR1 is MNHEY and CDR2 is SMNVEV (reference sequence). The CDR3 bases are TGTGCCAGCAGTCCAGGGCCTATTTTAGGGCCTAACTATGGCTACACCTTC. This translates into CASSPGPILGPNYGYTF.

The chain joins TRBV11-2 to TRBJ2-7, with 8 positions matching TRBD2. Trimming at V came to 4 bases and at J to 0 bases, leaving 2 bases not matched to a gene. The CDR3 covers 14 residues. From germline, CDR1 is SGHAT and CDR2 FQNNGV. The CDR3 spells CASSWGLGSYEQYF. The CDR3 DNA reads TGTGCCAGCAGCTGGGGACTAGGCTCCTACGAGCAGTACTTC.

The chain carries TRBV4-3 and TRBJ2-1; 12 bases agree with TRBD2. Germline CDR1 LGHNA, CDR2 YSLEER. The CDR3 sequence is 19 residues long. Trimming cost V 1 base and J 8 bases; bases outside gene matches: 15. The CDR3 region has the DNA TGCGCCAGCAGCCAAGGTTGGCCTAGCGGGGGGGCCCGGGCGCATGAGCAGTTCTTC. Translated: CASSQGWPSGGARAHEQFF.

The rearrangement joins TRBV5-8 to TRBJ1-4, with D perhaps matching TRBD1 (5 bases). The CDR3 is 14 amino acids. Germline lookup yields CDR1 SGHTS and CDR2 YDEGEE. Trimming took 0 bases from V and 7 from J, leaving 10 bases between them. CDR3 in amino acids: CASSLGGIFEKLFF. The CDR3 region has the DNA TGTGCCAGCAGCTTGGGGGGCATTTTTGAAAAACTGTTTTTT.

The J gene is TRBJ2-7, the V gene TRBV9, with D tentatively TRBD2 (6 bases). V dropped 4 bases and J dropped 2 bases, with 10 bases sitting between them. The CDR3 is made up of 13 amino acids. Germline V gene sequence: CDR1 SGDLS, CDR2 YYNGEE. The DNA of the CDR3 is TGTGCCAGCAGCTCCCCGGGGGCCTACGAGCAGTACTTC. Protein sequence: CASSSPGAYEQYF.

V and J are TRBV25-1 and TRBJ2-2; the D gene is possibly TRBD2 (6 bases). Per the germline V gene, CDR1 is MGHDK and CDR2 is SYGVNS. This CDR3 comprises 14 residues. V was cut by 4 bases and J by 6 bases, with 12 bases left in between. For the CDR3, the DNA is TGTGCCAGCAGTGCTGGACGGAGGGCCGGGGAGCTGTTTTTT. Translating it yields CASSAGRRAGELFF.

The chain carries TRBV7-9 and TRBJ2-4, with unresolved D. This CDR3 has 13 residues. Trimming took 1 base from V and 3 from J, leaving 4 bases between them. CDR1 SEHNR and CDR2 FQNEAQ come from the germline V gene (reference sequence). The chain's CDR3 is CASSLDNKNIQYF. CDR3 sequence (DNA): TGTGCCAGCAGCTTAGACAACAAAAACATTCAGTACTTC.

V and J are TRBV4-3 and TRBJ2-7; no clear D gene. The CDR3 totals 15 residues. The V end lost 1 base, the J end lost 2 bases, and 12 bases lay between the germline ends. Germline assignment: CDR1 LGHNA and CDR2 YSLEER. The CDR3 here is CASSQVRGSAYEQYF. CDR3 coding DNA: TGCGCCAGCAGCCAAGTACGCGGAAGTGCCTACGAGCAGTACTTC.

V usage is TRBV11-3 and J usage is TRBJ1-3; D not certain. V was cut by 7 bases and J by 0 bases, with 10 bases left in between. The CDR3 totals 14 residues. CDR1 is SGHNT and CDR2 is YENEEA in the germline V gene. In DNA, the CDR3 is TGTGCCAGCACCTCCCGTGTCTCTGGAAACACCATATATTTT. Its translation is CASTSRVSGNTIYF.

The CDR3 protein is CASSRLLSGLRTRGTGELFF. For the CDR3, the DNA is TGTGCCAGCAGTCGACTCCTAAGTGGGCTGAGAACGAGGGGGACCGGGGAGCTGTTTTTT. The chain links TRBV13 to TRBJ2-2; D might be TRBD1 (6 bases). Looked up from germline, CDR1 is PRHDT and CDR2 is FYEKMQ (reference sequence). The CDR3 is 20 amino acids. V lost 6 bases and J 5 bases, leaving 31 bases between the germline ends.

The gene calls are TRBV9 and TRBJ1-2; 9 nucleotides agree with TRBD1. Germline CDR1 SGDLS, CDR2 YYNGEE. V lost 3 bases to trimming and J lost 5 bases; unmatched junction nucleotides: 5. The CDR3 runs to 14 residues. The CDR3 loop is CASSGQGVEYGYTF. The CDR3 DNA is TGTGCCAGCAGCGGACAGGGGGTCGAATATGGCTACACCTTC.

The rearrangement uses TRBV30 and TRBJ1-2; D gene ambiguous. The CDR3 length is 13 residues. Germline V gene lookup returns CDR1 GTSNPN and CDR2 SVGIG (reference sequence). V lost 5 bases and J 4 bases, leaving 14 bases between the germline ends. The CDR3 DNA sequence: TGTGCCTGGCGGAGATCGATTAGCTATGGCTACACCTTC. Its translation is CAWRRSISYGYTF.